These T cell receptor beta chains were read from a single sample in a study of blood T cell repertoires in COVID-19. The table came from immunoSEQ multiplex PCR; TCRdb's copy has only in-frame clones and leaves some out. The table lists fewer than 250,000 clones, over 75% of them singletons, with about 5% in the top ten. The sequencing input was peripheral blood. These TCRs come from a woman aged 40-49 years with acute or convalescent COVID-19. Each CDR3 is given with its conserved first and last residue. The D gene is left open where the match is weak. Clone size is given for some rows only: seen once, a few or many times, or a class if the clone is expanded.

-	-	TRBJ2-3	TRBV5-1	CASSLPSTDTQYF	TGCGCCAGCAGCTTGCCCTCCACAGATACGCAGTATTTT
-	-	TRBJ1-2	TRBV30	CAWTLGVGRYTF	TGTGCCTGGACCCTGGGAGTGGGCCGCTACACCTTC
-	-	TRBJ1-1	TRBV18	CASSRGQDGTEAFF	TGTGCCAGCTCACGAGGGCAGGATGGCACTGAAGCTTTCTTT
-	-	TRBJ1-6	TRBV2	CASSEARVSPLHF	TGTGCCAGCAGTGAAGCGAGGGTTTCACCCCTCCACTTT
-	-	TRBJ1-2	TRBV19	CASSGGAGLYGYTF	TGTGCCAGTAGTGGAGGGGCAGGACTCTATGGCTACACCTTC
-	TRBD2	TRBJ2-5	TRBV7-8	CASSLNRLSGRDQETQYF	TGTGCCAGCAGCTTAAATCGCCTTTCGGGGAGGGACCAAGAGACCCAGTACTTC
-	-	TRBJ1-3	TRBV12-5	CASGLLRGWGFDGNTIYF	TGTGCTAGTGGTTTACTGCGAGGGTGGGGATTTGATGGAAACACCATATATTTT
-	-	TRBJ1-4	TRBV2	CASRPERTTNEKLFF	TGTGCCAGCAGGCCGGAGAGGACAACTAATGAAAAACTGTTTTTT
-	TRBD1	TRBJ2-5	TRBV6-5	CASRTGNWETQYF	TGTGCCAGCAGGACAGGGAACTGGGAGACCCAGTACTTC
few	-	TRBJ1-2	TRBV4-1	CASSQLRTGRGYTF	TGCGCCAGCAGCCAATTGCGCACAGGGCGCGGCTACACCTTC
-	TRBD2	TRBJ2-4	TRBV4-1	CASSQDPLAGVGENIQYF	TGCGCCAGCAGCCAAGATCCGCTAGCGGGGGTGGGCGAAAACATTCAGTACTTC
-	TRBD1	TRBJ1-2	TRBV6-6	CASSLPGQGARGYTF	TGTGCCAGCAGTTTGCCGGGACAGGGGGCTCGTGGCTACACCTTC
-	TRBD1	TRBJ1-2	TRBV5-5	CASSFDRGDGYTF	TGTGCCAGCAGCTTTGACAGGGGAGATGGCTACACCTTC
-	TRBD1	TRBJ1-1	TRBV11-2	CASSLGSGTATEAFF	TGTGCCAGCAGCTTAGGATCCGGGACAGCCACTGAAGCTTTCTTT
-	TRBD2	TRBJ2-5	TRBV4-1	CASSQDRKRGHQETQYF	TGCGCCAGCAGCCAAGATCGGAAGCGGGGGCATCAAGAGACCCAGTACTTC
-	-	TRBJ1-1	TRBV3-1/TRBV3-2	CASSQGVSRGYTEAFF	TGTGCCAGCAGCCAAGGAGTCTCCAGGGGATACACTGAAGCTTTCTTT
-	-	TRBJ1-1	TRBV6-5	CASSSRGTEAFF	TGTGCCAGCAGTAGCAGGGGCACTGAAGCTTTCTTT
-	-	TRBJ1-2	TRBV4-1	CASSQGTQYYGYTF	TGCGCCAGCAGCCAAGGAACCCAGTACTATGGCTACACCTTC
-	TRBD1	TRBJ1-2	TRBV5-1	CASSLGQGTYGYTF	TGCGCCAGCAGTCTGGGACAGGGGACATATGGCTACACCTTC
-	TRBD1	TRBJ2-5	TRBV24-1	CATSELTGFQETQYF	TGTGCCACCAGTGAACTGACAGGGTTCCAAGAGACCCAGTACTTC
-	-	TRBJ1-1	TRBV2	CASSLPRAGNTEAFF	TGTGCCAGCAGCCTACCCCGTGCAGGGAACACTGAAGCTTTCTTT
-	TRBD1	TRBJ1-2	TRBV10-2	CASSAGGQGASNYGYTF	TGCGCCAGCAGTGCGGGGGGACAGGGGGCATCTAACTATGGCTACACCTTC